This TCR beta chain was sequenced during a study of T cells in Graves' hyperthyroidism and ophthalmopathy. Regions amplified from RNA transcripts were the TCR beta CDR3 regions. The primer set for the first-round RT-PCR of the TCR CDR3 was HTBI. One entry per CDR3 protein, called by TCRdb with MiXCR from the multiplex PCR reads. The table has about 360,000 distinct CDR3 sequences, roughly an eighth seen once. The definition of stable Graves' hyperthyroidism was no ophthalmopathy progression within 18 months. Hyperthyroidism in the patients, aged 18 to 65, was newly diagnosed and under 2 months in duration. Germline CDR1 and CDR2: SGHVS and FNYEAQ. V lost 6 bases and J 6 bases, leaving 21 bases between the germline ends. The CDR3 consists of 16 residues. A note on this clonotype: Antigen: not known.

Whole-study findings and limits: Patients with ophthalmopathy were separated from those with stable hyperthyroidism by a 13 V-J model. With a median lead of around 6.7 months before onset, the model predicted ophthalmopathy.

Sequenced sample: blood. This chain uses TRBV7-6 with TRBJ1-5; tentative D call: TRBD1 (6 bases). The clonotype comes from a woman aged 18-35 years with Graves' hyperthyroidism. CDR3 coding DNA: TGTGCCAGCAGTCGAGTCCGGGACACCTTGGGTCAGCCCCAGCATTTT. Translating gives CASSRVRDTLGQPQHF.